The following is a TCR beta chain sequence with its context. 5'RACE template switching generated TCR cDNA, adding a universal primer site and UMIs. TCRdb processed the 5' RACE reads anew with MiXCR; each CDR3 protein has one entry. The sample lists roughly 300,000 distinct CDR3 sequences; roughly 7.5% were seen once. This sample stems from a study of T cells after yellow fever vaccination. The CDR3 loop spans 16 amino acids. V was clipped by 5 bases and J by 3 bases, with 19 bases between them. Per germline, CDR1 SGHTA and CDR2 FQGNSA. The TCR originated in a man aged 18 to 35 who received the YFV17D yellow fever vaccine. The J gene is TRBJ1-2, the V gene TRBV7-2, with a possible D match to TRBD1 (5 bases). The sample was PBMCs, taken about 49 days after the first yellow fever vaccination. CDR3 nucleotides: TGTGCCAGCAGCGTAACTGGTCTCGAAGGGGACTATGGCTACACCTTC. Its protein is CASSVTGLEGDYGYTF.